These 15 T cell receptor beta chains share one sample of origin, sequenced in a study of post-analysis software for immune sequencing data. General study findings and limits: Roughly 5 TRBV segments (TRBV5-6, TRBV5-1 and TRBV20-1 among them) occurred more frequently in patients than in controls.

Which antigens these TCRs recognize remains unknown. Built from TCR beta cDNA, the libraries had unique molecular identifiers in them. One entry per CDR3 protein results from TCRdb running MiXCR on the PCR reads. The sample includes about 800,000 distinct CDR3 sequences, 25% to 30% of them seen just once. Sample: blood. The receptors stem from a girl aged 5-17 years with multiple sclerosis.

This clonotype appeared a few times. One end of the junction does not line up with germline, which may come from a read error. The gene calls are TRBV5-5 and TRBJ1-6; 8 bases fit TRBD1. This CDR3 has 15 residues. The germline gives CDR1 SGHKS, CDR2 YYEKEE (reference sequence). CDR3 loop: CTSRHRTGMGSPLHF. In DNA form, the CDR3 reads TGTACCAGCCGTCACCGGACAGGGATGGGTTCACCCCTCCACTTT.

The V gene is TRBV20-1, the J gene TRBJ2-2; D is undetermined. The ends were cut back, 0 bases at V and 4 bases at J, with 12 bases in the middle. Per the germline V gene, CDR1 is DFQATT and CDR2 is SNEGSKA (reference sequence). CDR3 length: 15 residues. The CDR3 spells CSARDPPPSTGELFF. DNA of the CDR3: TGCAGTGCTAGAGATCCCCCCCCCAGCACCGGGGAGCTGTTTTTT.

The chain is built from TRBV7-2 and TRBJ2-7; 10 bases match TRBD2. J lost 3 bases, V lost 1 base, and 6 bases had no gene match. The CDR3 consists of 16 residues. Germline V gives CDR1 SGHTA, CDR2 FQGNSA. The CDR3 DNA reads as TGTGCCAGCAGCTTAGACCTATCTAGCGGGAGCTACGAGCAGTACTTC. Protein product: CASSLDLSSGSYEQYF.

This clonotype showed up just a few times. The chain combines TRBV28 with TRBJ2-1; 10 positions agree with TRBD2. The V gene end was trimmed by 6 bases and the J gene end by 7 bases; junction bases not matched to a gene: 3. The CDR3 loop spans 13 amino acids. Germline assignment: CDR1 MDHEN and CDR2 SYDVKM. This CDR3 reads CASRTSGWNEQFF. Here the CDR3 DNA reads TGTGCCAGCAGGACTAGCGGGTGGAATGAGCAGTTCTTC.

The chain carries TRBV12-5 and TRBJ1-2; possible D gene TRBD1, 5 bases. The CDR3 totals 15 residues. The V and J ends lost 1 base and 4 bases respectively, with 13 bases between them. CDR1 and CDR2 (germline): LGHNT, FRNRAP. The CDR3 nucleotides read TGTGCTAGTGGTTTGGCATCGGGGGGTGGCTATGGCTACACCTTC. Its translation: CASGLASGGGYGYTF.

The chain recombines TRBV7-2 with TRBJ2-1; 7 bases are shared with TRBD1. The V segment lost 5 bases and the J segment 4 bases; nucleotides outside the gene matches: 8. This CDR3 spans 15 amino acids. Per germline, CDR1 SGHTA and CDR2 FQGNSA. The CDR3 DNA is TGTGCCAGCAGCCCAGAAGGGACAGTATACAATGAGCAGTTCTTC. Translating gives CASSPEGTVYNEQFF.

This clonotype was recorded a few times. V and J are TRBV4-3 and TRBJ2-3; 8 bases match TRBD1. This CDR3 contains 17 residues. Germline assignment: CDR1 LGHNA and CDR2 YSLEER. The trim removed 0 bases at V and 2 bases at J, leaving 7 bases unmatched. The chain's CDR3 is CASSQDLQGVDTDTQYF. As DNA, the CDR3 is TGCGCCAGCAGCCAAGATCTACAGGGGGTGGACACAGATACGCAGTATTTT.

This sequence joins TRBV5-5 and TRBJ1-1, with 9 bases lining up with TRBD1. Germline V lookup: CDR1 SGHKS, CDR2 YYEKEE (reference sequence). V was pared by 2 bases and J by 1 base, with 3 bases of the junction left unmatched. The CDR3 is 15 amino acids. In DNA, the CDR3 is TGTGCCAGCAGCTTCACAGGGGGCGCGAACACTGAAGCTTTCTTT. As protein: CASSFTGGANTEAFF.

This chain links TRBV10-3 with TRBJ2-3, with TRBD2 identical over 12 bases. The germline V gene encodes CDR1 ENHRY and CDR2 SYGVKD. The CDR3 is 14 residues long. With V trimmed by 8 bases and J by 4 bases, 4 bases remained unmatched. CDR3 loop: CAIGLAGSSDTQYF. CDR3 DNA: TGTGCCATCGGACTAGCGGGATCATCAGATACGCAGTATTTT.

The J gene is TRBJ2-5, the V gene TRBV29-1; D possibly corresponds to TRBD2 (5 bases). The J call may be incorrect, as the DNA end agrees better with TRBJ2-7. The CDR3 is 12 amino acids. Germline-derived CDR1 and CDR2 are SQVTM and ANQGSEA. As DNA, the CDR3 is TGCAGCGTTGATCCAGCGGTAGGCGAGCAGTACTTC. This encodes CSVDPAVGEQYF.

The V and J genes are TRBV4-1 and TRBJ1-1; D ambiguous. Per germline, CDR1 MGHRA and CDR2 YSYEKL. V was trimmed by 0 bases and J by 3 bases, leaving 11 bases between them. There are 15 residues in the CDR3. This CDR3 reads CASSQDRAIDTEAFF. In DNA form, the CDR3 reads TGCGCCAGCAGCCAAGATCGGGCCATTGACACTGAAGCTTTCTTT.

This clonotype was recorded many times. This chain links TRBV29-1 with TRBJ2-5, with D tentatively TRBD2 (6 bases). The CDR3 runs 14 residues. In germline, CDR1 is SQVTM, CDR2 ANQGSEA. V lost 1 base and J lost 5, with 14 bases in between. In DNA, the CDR3 is TGCAGCGTTGAAGGAAGGGACTTAGCCGAGACCCAGTACTTC. This gives the protein CSVEGRDLAETQYF. Using reference TRBV29-1 and TRBJ2-5 for the parts outside the CDR3, the full variable domain is SAVISQKPSRDICQRGTSLTIQCQVDSQVTMMFWYRQQPGQSLTLIATANQGSEATYESGFVIDKFPISRPNLTFSTLTVSNMSPEDSSIYLCSVEGRDLAETQYFGPGTRLLVL.

The chain carries TRBV7-8 and TRBJ1-1; D unclear. V was clipped by 7 bases and J by 0 bases, with 9 bases between them. The CDR3 is 13 residues long. Germline V CDR1 and CDR2: SGHVS, FQNEAQ. CDR3 DNA sequence: TGTGCCAGCAACGAATTTGTGAACACTGAAGCTTTCTTT. Translated: CASNEFVNTEAFF. The full variable domain, completed using reference TRBV7-8 and TRBJ1-1, is GAGVSQSPRYKVAKRGQDVALRCDPISGHVSLFWYQQALGQGPEFLTYFQNEAQLDKSGLPSDRFFAERPEGSVSTLKIQRTQQEDSAVYLCASNEFVNTEAFFGQGTRLTVV.

The sample holds a few counts of this clonotype. The rearrangement joins TRBV20-1 to TRBJ2-5; D call uncertain. V dropped 6 bases and J dropped 5 bases, with 19 bases sitting between them. CDR1 is DFQATT, CDR2 SNEGSKA, per germline (reference sequence). This CDR3 contains 14 residues. The CDR3, as DNA: TGCAGTGCCCCCGTCTCCAACCCTGCGGAGACCCAGTACTTC. Its protein product is CSAPVSNPAETQYF.

This rearrangement joins TRBV12-3 or TRBV12-4 to TRBJ1-2, with 7 bases that match TRBD1. This CDR3 region has 14 residues. Losses at the gene ends were 5 bases for V and 4 bases for J; bases not matched to a gene: 7. The CDR3 is CASSAGQESYGYTF. DNA for the CDR3: TGTGCCAGCAGTGCCGGACAGGAGAGCTATGGCTACACCTTC.